These 11 T cell receptor beta chains originate from one sample sequenced in a study of control samples from healthy donors and cancer patients. The protocol was immunoSEQ multiplex PCR, while the TCRdb copy is restricted to in-frame clones and leaves out a portion. Here the sample spans 5,600 or so clones, 80% to 90% being singletons. Sequenced sample: formalin-fixed, paraffin-embedded tissue. The receptors derive from a female donor with lung cancer.

This chain connects TRBV20-1 to TRBJ2-1, with D possibly being TRBD1 (6 bases). Trimming stripped 2 bases from V and 13 bases from J, with 12 bases between. This CDR3 has 11 amino acids. Germline V gene data show CDR1 as DFQATT and CDR2 as SNEGSKA (reference sequence). The CDR3 DNA is TGCAGTGCTAGATTTCAGGGGATTCAGTTCTTC. Protein sequence: CSARFQGIQFF.

This clone has a single count. V and J are TRBV19 and TRBJ2-1; TRBD2 matches at 10 bases. The V segment lost 1 base and the J segment 6 bases; nucleotides outside the gene matches: 9. Germline-derived CDR1 and CDR2 are LNHDA and SQIVND (reference sequence). The CDR3 has 17 residues. The CDR3 protein is CASSIAALAGVANEQFF. The CDR3 DNA reads as TGTGCCAGTAGTATAGCTGCCCTAGCGGGAGTCGCCAATGAGCAGTTCTTC.

V is TRBV5-1 and J is TRBJ1-6; no reliable D call. Germline V lookup: CDR1 SGHRS, CDR2 YFSETQ. Trimming took 0 bases from V and 13 from J, leaving 14 bases between them. The CDR3 contains 14 residues. This CDR3 is CASSLGQDSSPLHF. DNA of the CDR3: TGCGCCAGCAGCTTGGGTCAAGACTCGAGCCCCCTCCACTTT.

The CDR3 DNA sequence: TGTGCCAGCTTGGGGACAGAGACTGGAAACACCATATATTTT. Residues: CASLGTETGNTIYF. This chain joins TRBV11-1 and TRBJ1-3; 7 bases match TRBD1. V dropped 8 bases and J dropped 2; count of bases not matched to a gene: 6. This CDR3 comprises 14 residues. Germline V gene data show CDR1 as SGHAT and CDR2 as FQDESV (reference sequence). The full variable domain, in which reference TRBV11-1 and TRBJ1-3 provide the parts outside the CDR3, is EAEVAQSPRYKITEKSQAVAFWCDPISGHATLYWYRQILGQGPELLVQFQDESVVDDSQLPKDRFSAERLKGVDSTLKIQPAELGDSAMYLCASLGTETGNTIYFGEGSWLTVV.

V usage is TRBV7-2 and J usage is TRBJ2-7, with 11 bases lining up with TRBD2. Germline-derived CDR1 and CDR2 are SGHTA and FQGNSA. The trim removed 1 base at V and 1 base at J, leaving 3 bases unmatched. The CDR3 has 16 amino acids. CDR3 amino acids: CASSLGLAGLSYEQYF. The DNA for the CDR3 is TGTGCCAGCAGCTTAGGACTAGCGGGATTATCCTACGAGCAGTACTTC.

The chain carries TRBV11-1 and TRBJ2-7; D gene ambiguous. CDR3 length: 12 residues. The ends were cut back, 7 bases at V and 3 bases at J, with 10 bases in the middle. Per germline, CDR1 SGHAT and CDR2 FQDESV (reference sequence). CDR3 sequence reads: CASKGPGYEQYF. CDR3 nucleotide sequence: TGTGCCAGCAAGGGTCCAGGCTACGAGCAGTACTTC. Supplemented by reference TRBV11-1 and TRBJ2-7, the full variable domain reads EAEVAQSPRYKITEKSQAVAFWCDPISGHATLYWYRQILGQGPELLVQFQDESVVDDSQLPKDRFSAERLKGVDSTLKIQPAELGDSAMYLCASKGPGYEQYFGPGTRLTVT.

The chain carries TRBV14 and TRBJ1-1; D unclear. Trimming stripped 0 bases from V and 12 bases from J, with 11 bases between. Germline values: CDR1 SGHDN, CDR2 FVKESK. The CDR3 totals 12 residues. For the CDR3, the DNA is TGTGCCAGCAGCCAAGATCGTGGGATGTCTTTCTTT. It is translated as CASSQDRGMSFF.

J is TRBJ2-1 and V is TRBV29-1; possible D gene TRBD1, 6 bases. The CDR3 is made up of 15 amino acids. Germline loops: CDR1 SQVTM, CDR2 ANQGSEA. V lost 4 bases and J 0 bases, leaving 13 bases between the germline ends. CDR3 in amino acids: CSVARTASSYNEQFF. In DNA, the CDR3 is TGCAGCGTTGCAAGGACAGCGAGCTCCTACAATGAGCAGTTCTTC.

CDR3 sequence (DNA): TGTGCCAGCAGCCCCGGGACCTTAGGGGAAAAACTGTTTTTT. As protein: CASSPGTLGEKLFF. This chain connects TRBV14 to TRBJ1-4; the D gene is possibly TRBD1 (5 bases). This CDR3 is 14 amino acids long. Deletions cut 4 bases from V and 8 bases from J, with 14 bases between. Germline assignment: CDR1 SGHDN and CDR2 FVKESK. Full variable domain (remainder filled in from reference TRBV14 and TRBJ1-4): EAGVTQFPSHSVIEKGQTVTLRCDPISGHDNLYWYRRVMGKEIKFLLHFVKESKQDESGMPNNRFLAERTGGTYSTLKVQPAELEDSGVYFCASSPGTLGEKLFFGSGTQLSVL.

The rearrangement links TRBV28 to TRBJ2-7; TRBD2 might be the D (6 bases). Germline CDR1 is MDHEN and CDR2 is SYDVKM. The CDR3 totals 14 residues. The V and J ends lost 3 bases and 4 bases respectively, with 13 bases between them. The CDR3 DNA is TGTGCCAGCAGTTTCTCCGGGACTCAGTACGAGCAGTACTTC. Translated, it gives CASSFSGTQYEQYF. The whole variable domain, filled in from reference TRBV28 and TRBJ2-7, reads DVKVTQSSRYLVKRTGEKVFLECVQDMDHENMFWYRQDPGLGLRLIYFSYDVKMKEKGDIPEGYSVSREKKERFSLILESASTNQTSMYLCASSFSGTQYEQYFGPGTRLTVT.

About this clone: Sequence at one end of the junction differs from germline and may be a read error. This chain uses TRBV11-3 with TRBJ2-1, with D unresolved. CDR1 and CDR2 from the germline V gene are SGHNT and YENEEA. This CDR3 spans 13 amino acids. CDR3 sequence reads: CVSSLSSVNEQFF. DNA for the CDR3: TGTGTCAGCAGCTTATCGTCGGTTAATGAGCAGTTCTTC.